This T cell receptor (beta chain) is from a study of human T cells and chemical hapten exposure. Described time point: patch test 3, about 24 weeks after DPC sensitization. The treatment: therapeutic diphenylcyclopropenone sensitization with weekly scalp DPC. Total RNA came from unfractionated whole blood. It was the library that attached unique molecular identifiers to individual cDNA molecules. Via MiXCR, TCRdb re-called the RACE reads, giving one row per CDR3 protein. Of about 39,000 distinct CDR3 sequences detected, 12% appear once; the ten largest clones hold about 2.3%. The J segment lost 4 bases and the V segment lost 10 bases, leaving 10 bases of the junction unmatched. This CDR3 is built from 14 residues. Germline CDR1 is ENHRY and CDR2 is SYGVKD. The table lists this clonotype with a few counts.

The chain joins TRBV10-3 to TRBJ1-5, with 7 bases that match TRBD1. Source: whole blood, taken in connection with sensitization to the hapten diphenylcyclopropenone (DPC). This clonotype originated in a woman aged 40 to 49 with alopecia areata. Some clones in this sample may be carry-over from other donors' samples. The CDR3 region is CATRARGENQPQHF. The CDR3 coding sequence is TGTGCCACGCGGGCCAGGGGGGAGAATCAGCCCCAGCATTTT.